A single sample is the source of the 6 T cell receptor beta chains below, sequenced in a study of blood T cell repertoires in COVID-19. The protocol was immunoSEQ multiplex PCR, while the TCRdb copy is restricted to in-frame clones and leaves out a portion. The table includes 130,000 to 150,000 clones, roughly four fifths detected once. Sequenced sample: peripheral blood. Receptors originate from a woman older than 75 in a cohort sampled during active or convalescent COVID-19.

This clone has just one count. J is TRBJ1-2 and V is TRBV3-1 (or the pseudogene TRBV3-2), with D maybe TRBD1 (5 bases). The ends were cut back, 1 base at V and 4 bases at J, with 10 bases in the middle. The CDR3 is 14 amino acids. Per the germline V gene, CDR1 is LGHDT and CDR2 is YNNKEL (reference sequence). CDR3 loop: CASSQGGLPYGYTF. In DNA, the CDR3 is TGTGCCAGCAGCCAAGGGGGACTTCCCTATGGCTACACCTTC.

V and J are TRBV7-2 and TRBJ1-6, with unresolved D. The CDR3 consists of 14 residues. The V gene's germline CDR1 is SGHTA and CDR2 FQGNSA. With 1 base removed from V and 4 bases from J, the gap between germline ends came to 5 bases. This chain's CDR3 is CASSLGAYNSPLHF. In DNA, the CDR3 is TGTGCCAGCAGCTTAGGAGCTTATAATTCACCCCTCCACTTT.

This chain links TRBV28 with TRBJ1-2, with 8 bases aligning to TRBD1. V lost 10 bases, J lost 4 bases, and 8 bases stayed unmatched. The CDR3 length is 13 residues. Looked up from germline, CDR1 is MDHEN and CDR2 is SYDVKM. The CDR3 here is CAIKTGDLYGYTF. In DNA form, the CDR3 reads TGTGCCATAAAGACAGGGGACCTCTATGGCTACACCTTC.

This chain uses TRBV6-1 with TRBJ1-3, with 7 bases matching TRBD1. J lost 0 bases, V lost 1 base, and 9 bases had no gene match. This CDR3 is built from 18 residues. Germline CDR1 is MNHNS and CDR2 is SASEGT. CDR3 loop: CASSEEPGQVDSGNTIYF. The CDR3 region has the DNA TGTGCCAGCAGTGAAGAGCCTGGACAGGTAGACTCTGGAAACACCATATATTTT.

As concerns this clone: At the DNA level, this CDR3 is encoded by other sequences in the same sample as well. J is TRBJ1-5 and V is TRBV18; 7 bases are shared with TRBD1. V lost 2 bases to trimming and J lost 5 bases; unmatched junction nucleotides: 0. The V gene's germline CDR1 is KGHSH and CDR2 LQKENI. This CDR3 is built from 13 residues. The CDR3 region has the DNA TGTGCCAGCTCACCAGACAGGGATCAGCCCCAGCATTTT. Translation: CASSPDRDQPQHF.

This sequence joins TRBV7-2 and TRBJ2-3, with 9 bases that match TRBD2. The germline V gene has CDR1 SGHTA and CDR2 FQGNSA. V was pared by 2 bases and J by 3 bases, with 3 bases of the junction left unmatched. This CDR3 has 15 residues. CDR3 DNA sequence: TGTGCCAGCAGCTTATCTAGCGGGGCAACAGATACGCAGTATTTT. Encoded protein: CASSLSSGATDTQYF. The complete variable domain, with remaining parts taken from reference TRBV7-2 and TRBJ2-3, reads GAGVSQSPSNKVTEKGKDVELRCDPISGHTALYWYRQSLGQGLEFLIYFQGNSAPDKSGLPSDRFSAERTGGSVSTLTIQRTQQEDSAVYLCASSLSSGATDTQYFGPGTRLTVL.